The clone carrying this T cell receptor (beta chain) has only one observation. Its antigen is still unknown. PCR used 60 Vbeta primers and 13 Jbeta primers. Generated by immunoSEQ multiplex PCR, the TCRdb table keeps only in-frame clones and is missing some. Seen here are about 200,000 clones, about 80% observed once, and the top ten hold roughly 3.6%. This sample is part of a study of cytomegalovirus exposure and HLA in healthy donors. Study results and caveats: In vitro assays verified that three CMV-associated chains recognized CMV antigens specifically.

The CDR3 runs 14 residues. Germline values: CDR1 SGHTA, CDR2 FQGNSA. Trimming stripped 4 bases from V and 1 base from J, with 10 bases between. This sequence originates from a man aged 35 to 55 in good health and CMV-seropositive. The chain recombines TRBV7-2 with TRBJ1-2; D is ambiguous. Source material: PBMCs. The CDR3 coding sequence is TGTGCCAGCAGCTCCAGGATTATTAACTATGGCTACACCTTC. Amino acids: CASSSRIINYGYTF.